Each of the 11 T cell receptor beta chains below was sequenced from the same sample in a study of blood T cell repertoires in COVID-19. Assay: immunoSEQ multiplex PCR; the TCRdb copy retains only in-frame clones and omits some. The repertoire holds 90,000 to 130,000 clones, with roughly 80% as singletons. Sequenced sample: peripheral blood. These receptors all come from a man in his sixties or seventies with acute or convalescent COVID-19.

This clone appeared a few times. The V call is TRBV5-1, the J call TRBJ1-2; tentatively, D is TRBD1 (6 bases). CDR1 and CDR2 (germline): SGHRS, YFSETQ. V shed 4 bases and J shed 4 bases, with 11 bases lying between them. The CDR3 sequence is 13 residues long. The chain's CDR3 is CASSPDRPYGYTF. As DNA, the CDR3 is TGCGCCAGCAGCCCGGACAGACCCTATGGCTACACCTTC.

V usage is TRBV3-1 (or the pseudogene TRBV3-2) and J usage is TRBJ2-7, with 8 bases identical to TRBD1. V lost 0 bases, J lost 3 bases, and 4 bases stayed unmatched. Germline-derived CDR1 and CDR2 are LGHDT and YNNKEL (reference sequence). This CDR3 region has 15 residues. The CDR3 is CASSQEGTGLYEQYF. The CDR3 region has the DNA TGTGCCAGCAGCCAAGAAGGGACAGGTCTCTACGAGCAGTACTTC.

The gene calls are TRBV18 and TRBJ2-2, with 15 bases fitting TRBD2. The CDR3 runs 18 residues. Germline CDR1 and CDR2: KGHSH and LQKENI. The junction had 3 bases not matched to a gene; V was cut back by 0 bases and J by 4 bases. The chain's CDR3 is CASSPPGLAGGVTGELFF. The CDR3 DNA follows: TGTGCCAGCTCACCACCGGGACTAGCGGGAGGTGTCACCGGGGAGCTGTTTTTT.

This clone occurred a few times. This rearrangement joins TRBV5-1 to TRBJ2-6; D might be TRBD2 (5 bases). Germline values: CDR1 SGHRS, CDR2 YFSETQ. The germline V and J ends were trimmed by 0 bases and 2 bases, with 9 bases remaining between them. The CDR3 is made up of 16 amino acids. CDR3: CASSLVSGTGANVLTF. The CDR3 DNA follows: TGCGCCAGCAGCTTGGTTTCCGGGACTGGGGCCAACGTCCTGACTTTC.

The genes are TRBV19 and TRBJ1-1; D is unresolved. CDR1 is LNHDA and CDR2 is SQIVND in the germline V gene (reference sequence). The CDR3 is 13 residues long. The V end lost 3 bases, the J end lost 5 bases, and 10 bases lay between the germline ends. The CDR3 is CASSMTPRTEAFF. CDR3 DNA sequence: TGTGCCAGTAGTATGACACCGAGAACTGAAGCTTTCTTT.

The chain joins TRBV5-8 to TRBJ2-1, with a possible D match to TRBD1 (5 bases). The germline V gene encodes CDR1 SGHTS and CDR2 YDEGEE. The V end was cut by 0 bases, the J end by 13 bases, with 14 bases between. There are 13 residues in the CDR3. The CDR3 DNA follows: TGTGCCAGCAGCTTGGCGGTGCAGGGCGAACAGTTCTTC. This translates into CASSLAVQGEQFF.

The V and J genes are TRBV24-1 and TRBJ1-2, with 10 bases lining up with TRBD1. Germline V lookup: CDR1 KGHDR, CDR2 SFDVKD. The V and J ends lost 3 bases and 6 bases, in that order; junction bases with no gene match: 9. This CDR3 is 16 amino acids long. The CDR3 region has the DNA TGTGCCACCAGTGATACGTCCGGGACAGGGGTCCATGGCTACACCTTC. Protein sequence: CATSDTSGTGVHGYTF.

J is TRBJ1-4 and V is TRBV5-1, with D tentatively TRBD1 (6 bases). Trimming pared 4 bases from V and 7 bases from J, leaving 17 bases between. CDR1 is SGHRS, CDR2 YFSETQ, per germline. This CDR3 region has 15 residues. Here the CDR3 reads CASSTSQGRAEKLFF. The CDR3 bases are TGCGCCAGCAGCACCTCACAGGGTCGGGCTGAAAAACTGTTTTTT.

CDR3 coding DNA: TGTGCCACGGCGGAGTCCACTGAAGCTTTCTTT. As protein: CATAESTEAFF. This chain joins TRBV2 and TRBJ1-1; the D is unclear. The CDR3 extends over 11 amino acids. Trimming removed 10 bases from V and 4 bases from J, with 10 bases in between. In germline, CDR1 is SNHLY, CDR2 FYNNEI.

The V call is TRBV10-2, the J call TRBJ2-1; tentative D call: TRBD1 (6 bases). The CDR3 is made up of 14 amino acids. Trimming took off 6 bases at V and 4 bases at J, with 13 bases between the two ends. CDR1 is WSHSY and CDR2 is SAAADI in the germline V gene. Written as DNA, the CDR3 is TGCGCCAGCAGAGACAGGCGTCCTTACAATGAGCAGTTCTTC. This encodes CASRDRRPYNEQFF.

A word on this clone: The same CDR3 also results from other DNA sequences found in this sample. V usage is TRBV28 and J usage is TRBJ2-5, with TRBD2 matching over 8 bases. The V gene's germline CDR1 is MDHEN and CDR2 SYDVKM. J was trimmed by 5 bases and V by 6 bases; bases with no gene match: 5. The CDR3 sequence is 13 residues long. CDR3 in DNA: TGTGCCAGCAGCCCGGGGGGGGTGGAGACCCAGTACTTC. This encodes CASSPGGVETQYF.